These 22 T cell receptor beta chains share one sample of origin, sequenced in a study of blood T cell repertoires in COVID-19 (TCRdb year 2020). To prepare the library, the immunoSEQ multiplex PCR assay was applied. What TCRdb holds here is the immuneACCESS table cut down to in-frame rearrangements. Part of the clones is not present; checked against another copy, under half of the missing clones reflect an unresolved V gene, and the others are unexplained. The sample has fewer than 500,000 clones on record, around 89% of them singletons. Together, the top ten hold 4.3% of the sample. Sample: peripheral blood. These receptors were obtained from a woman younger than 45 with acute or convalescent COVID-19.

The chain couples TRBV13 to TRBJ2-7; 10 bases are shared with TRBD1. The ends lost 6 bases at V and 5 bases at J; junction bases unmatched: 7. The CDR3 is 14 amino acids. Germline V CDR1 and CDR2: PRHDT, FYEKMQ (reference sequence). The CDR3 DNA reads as TGTGCCAGCAGACAAAGACAGGGGGCGAACGAGCAGTACTTC. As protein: CASRQRQGANEQYF.

The CDR3 nucleotides read TGTGCCAGCAGTGCCACAGGGGTTGCCACTGAAGCTTTCTTT. Protein: CASSATGVATEAFF. This chain connects TRBV2 to TRBJ1-1, with 7 bases lining up with TRBD1. Losses at the gene ends were 4 bases for V and 4 bases for J; bases not matched to a gene: 6. The CDR3 loop spans 14 amino acids. Per germline, CDR1 SNHLY and CDR2 FYNNEI.

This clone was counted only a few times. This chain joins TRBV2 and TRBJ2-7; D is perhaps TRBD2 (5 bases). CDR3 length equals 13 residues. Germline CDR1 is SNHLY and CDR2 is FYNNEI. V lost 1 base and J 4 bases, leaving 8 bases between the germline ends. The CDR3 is CASSEEVAYEQYF. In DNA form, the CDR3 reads TGTGCCAGCAGTGAAGAAGTAGCGTACGAGCAGTACTTC.

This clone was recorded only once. CDR3 protein: CASSQSSTDTNEKLFF. CDR3 nucleotide sequence: TGTGCCAGCAGCCAATCTTCGACAGACACTAATGAAAAACTGTTTTTT. The V and J genes are TRBV5-4 and TRBJ1-4, with D possibly TRBD1 on 5 matching bases. The V gene's germline CDR1 is SGHNT and CDR2 YYREEE (reference sequence). The CDR3 contains 16 residues. Trimming pared 4 bases from V and 2 bases from J, leaving 15 bases between.

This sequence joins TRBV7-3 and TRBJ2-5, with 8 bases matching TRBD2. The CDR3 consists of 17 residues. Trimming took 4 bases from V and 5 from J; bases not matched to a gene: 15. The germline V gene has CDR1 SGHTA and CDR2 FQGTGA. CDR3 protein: CASSSGLSRGGLETQYF. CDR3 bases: TGTGCCAGCAGCTCGGGTCTCTCCCGGGGGGGCTTGGAGACCCAGTACTTC.

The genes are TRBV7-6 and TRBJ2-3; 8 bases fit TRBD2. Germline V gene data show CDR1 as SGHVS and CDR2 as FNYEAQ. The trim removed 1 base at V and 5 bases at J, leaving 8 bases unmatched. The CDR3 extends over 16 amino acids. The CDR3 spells CASSLEVAGSIDTQYF. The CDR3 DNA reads TGTGCCAGCAGCTTAGAGGTAGCGGGGAGTATAGATACGCAGTATTTT. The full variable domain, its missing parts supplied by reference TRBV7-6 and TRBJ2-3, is GAGVSQSPRYKVTKRGQDVALRCDPISGHVSLYWYRQALGQGPEFLTYFNYEAQQDKSGLPNDRFSAERPEGSISTLTIQRTEQRDSAMYRCASSLEVAGSIDTQYFGPGTRLTVL.

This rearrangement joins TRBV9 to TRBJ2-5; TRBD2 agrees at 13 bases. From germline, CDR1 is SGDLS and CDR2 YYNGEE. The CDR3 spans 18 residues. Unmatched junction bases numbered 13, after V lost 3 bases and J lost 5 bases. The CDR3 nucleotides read TGTGCCAGCAGCGCAAACTTAATTGGGACTAGCGGGGTTGAGACCCAGTACTTC. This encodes CASSANLIGTSGVETQYF.

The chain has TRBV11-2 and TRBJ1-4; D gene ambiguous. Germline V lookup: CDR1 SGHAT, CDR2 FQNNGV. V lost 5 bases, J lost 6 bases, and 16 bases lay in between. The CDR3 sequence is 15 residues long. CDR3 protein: CASSPLRVADEKLFF. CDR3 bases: TGTGCCAGCAGCCCACTGAGGGTGGCCGATGAAAAACTGTTTTTT.

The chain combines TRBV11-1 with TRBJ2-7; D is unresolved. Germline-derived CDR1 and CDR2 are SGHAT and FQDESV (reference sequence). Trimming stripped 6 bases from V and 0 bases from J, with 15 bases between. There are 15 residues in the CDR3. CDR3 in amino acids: CASSPDSLHSYEQYF. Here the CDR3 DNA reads TGTGCCAGCAGTCCAGACTCCCTGCACTCCTACGAGCAGTACTTC.

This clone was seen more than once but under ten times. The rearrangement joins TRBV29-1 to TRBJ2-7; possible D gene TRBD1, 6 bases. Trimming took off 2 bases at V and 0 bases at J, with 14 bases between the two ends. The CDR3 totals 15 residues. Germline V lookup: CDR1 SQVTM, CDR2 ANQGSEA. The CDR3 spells CSVEIGTPSSYEQYF. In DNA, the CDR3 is TGCAGCGTTGAAATCGGGACACCAAGCTCCTACGAGCAGTACTTC.

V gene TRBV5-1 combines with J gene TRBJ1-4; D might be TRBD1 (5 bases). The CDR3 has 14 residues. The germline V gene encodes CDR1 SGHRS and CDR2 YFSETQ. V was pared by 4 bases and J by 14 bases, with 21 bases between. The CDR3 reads CASSPEGGAKRLFF. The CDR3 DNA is TGCGCCAGCAGCCCGGAGGGAGGGGCCAAACGTCTGTTTTTT.

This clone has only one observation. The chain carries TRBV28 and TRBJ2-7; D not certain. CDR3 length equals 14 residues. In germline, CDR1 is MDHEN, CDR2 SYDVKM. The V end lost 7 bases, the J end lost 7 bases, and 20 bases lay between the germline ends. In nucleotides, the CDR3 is TGTGCCAGCAATACGCCCGCCGGCTACGGGGAGCAGTACTTC. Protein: CASNTPAGYGEQYF.

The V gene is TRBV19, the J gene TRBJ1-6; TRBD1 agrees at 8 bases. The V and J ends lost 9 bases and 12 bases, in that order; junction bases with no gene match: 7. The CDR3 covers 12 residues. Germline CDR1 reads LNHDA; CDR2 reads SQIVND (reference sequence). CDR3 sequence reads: CASRQGSIPLHF. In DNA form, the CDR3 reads TGTGCCAGCCGACAGGGGAGTATACCCCTCCACTTT.

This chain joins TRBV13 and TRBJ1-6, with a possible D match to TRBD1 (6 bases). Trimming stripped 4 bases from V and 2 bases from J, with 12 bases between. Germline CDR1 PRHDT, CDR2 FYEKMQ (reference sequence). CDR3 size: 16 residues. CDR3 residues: CASSSGGQTYNSPLHF. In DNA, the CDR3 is TGTGCCAGCAGCTCCGGGGGGCAAACCTATAATTCACCCCTCCACTTT. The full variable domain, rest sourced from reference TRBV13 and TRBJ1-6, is AAGVIQSPRHLIKEKRETATLKCYPIPRHDTVYWYQQGPGQDPQFLISFYEKMQSDKGSIPDRFSAQQFSDYHSELNMSSLELGDSALYFCASSSGGQTYNSPLHFGNGTRLTVT.

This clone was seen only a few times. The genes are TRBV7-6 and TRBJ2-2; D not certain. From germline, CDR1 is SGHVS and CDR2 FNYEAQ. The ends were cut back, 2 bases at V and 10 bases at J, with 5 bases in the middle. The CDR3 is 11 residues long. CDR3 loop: CASSLFKELFF. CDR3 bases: TGTGCCAGCAGCTTATTCAAGGAGCTGTTTTTT. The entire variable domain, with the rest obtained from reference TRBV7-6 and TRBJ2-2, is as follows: GAGVSQSPRYKVTKRGQDVALRCDPISGHVSLYWYRQALGQGPEFLTYFNYEAQQDKSGLPNDRFSAERPEGSISTLTIQRTEQRDSAMYRCASSLFKELFFGEGSRLTVL.

The CDR3 loop is CSASDIDRGPEEAFF. As DNA, the CDR3 is TGCAGTGCTAGTGACATCGACAGGGGGCCTGAGGAAGCTTTCTTT. V and J are TRBV20-1 and TRBJ1-1; 10 nucleotides align to TRBD1. J lost 8 bases, V lost 3 bases, and 12 bases had no gene match. Germline V gives CDR1 DFQATT, CDR2 SNEGSKA (reference sequence). CDR3 size: 15 residues.

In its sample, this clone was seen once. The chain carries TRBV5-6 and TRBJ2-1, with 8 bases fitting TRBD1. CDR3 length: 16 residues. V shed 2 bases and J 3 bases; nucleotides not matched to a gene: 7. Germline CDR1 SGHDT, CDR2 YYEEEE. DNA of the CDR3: TGTGCCAGCAGCTTAGTAGGGACAGGTCGCTACAATGAGCAGTTCTTC. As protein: CASSLVGTGRYNEQFF.

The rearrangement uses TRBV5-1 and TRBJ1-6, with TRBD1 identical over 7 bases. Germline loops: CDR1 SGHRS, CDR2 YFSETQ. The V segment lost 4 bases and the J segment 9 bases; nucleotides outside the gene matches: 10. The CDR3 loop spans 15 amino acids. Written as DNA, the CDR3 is TGCGCCAGCAGCAAGGACAGGACACGAGGTTCACCCCTCCACTTT. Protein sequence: CASSKDRTRGSPLHF. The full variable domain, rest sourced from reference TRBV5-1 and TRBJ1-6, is KAGVTQTPRYLIKTRGQQVTLSCSPISGHRSVSWYQQTPGQGLQFLFEYFSETQRNKGNFPGRFSGRQFSNSRSEMNVSTLELGDSALYLCASSKDRTRGSPLHFGNGTRLTVT.

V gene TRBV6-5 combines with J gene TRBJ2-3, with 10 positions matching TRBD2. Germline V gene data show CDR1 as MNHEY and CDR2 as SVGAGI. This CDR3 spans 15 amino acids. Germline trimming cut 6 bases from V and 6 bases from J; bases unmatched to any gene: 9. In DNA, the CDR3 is TGTGCCAGCAGAAAGCAGCGGGGGGGCGTGGATACGCAGTATTTT. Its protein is CASRKQRGGVDTQYF.

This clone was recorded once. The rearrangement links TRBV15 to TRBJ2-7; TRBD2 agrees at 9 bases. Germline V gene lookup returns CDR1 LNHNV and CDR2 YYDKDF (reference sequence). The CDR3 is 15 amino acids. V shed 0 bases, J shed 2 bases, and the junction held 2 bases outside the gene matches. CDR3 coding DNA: TGTGCCACCAGCAGAGAGCGGGGGGGAGCCTACGAGCAGTACTTC. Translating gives CATSRERGGAYEQYF.

The CDR3 region has the DNA TGTGCCAGCAGCTCCTTAGCGGGTATCACCGGGGAGCTGTTTTTT. Its protein product is CASSSLAGITGELFF. V gene TRBV5-4 combines with J gene TRBJ2-2, with TRBD2 matching 7 bases. Germline V gives CDR1 SGHNT, CDR2 YYREEE (reference sequence). Germline trimming cut 3 bases from V and 4 bases from J; bases unmatched to any gene: 6. This CDR3 is built from 15 residues.

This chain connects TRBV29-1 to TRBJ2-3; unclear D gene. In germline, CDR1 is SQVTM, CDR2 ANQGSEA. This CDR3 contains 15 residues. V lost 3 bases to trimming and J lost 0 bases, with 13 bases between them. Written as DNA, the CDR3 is TGCAGCGTTGAGGTCGCCAAGACTAGCACAGATACGCAGTATTTT. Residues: CSVEVAKTSTDTQYF.